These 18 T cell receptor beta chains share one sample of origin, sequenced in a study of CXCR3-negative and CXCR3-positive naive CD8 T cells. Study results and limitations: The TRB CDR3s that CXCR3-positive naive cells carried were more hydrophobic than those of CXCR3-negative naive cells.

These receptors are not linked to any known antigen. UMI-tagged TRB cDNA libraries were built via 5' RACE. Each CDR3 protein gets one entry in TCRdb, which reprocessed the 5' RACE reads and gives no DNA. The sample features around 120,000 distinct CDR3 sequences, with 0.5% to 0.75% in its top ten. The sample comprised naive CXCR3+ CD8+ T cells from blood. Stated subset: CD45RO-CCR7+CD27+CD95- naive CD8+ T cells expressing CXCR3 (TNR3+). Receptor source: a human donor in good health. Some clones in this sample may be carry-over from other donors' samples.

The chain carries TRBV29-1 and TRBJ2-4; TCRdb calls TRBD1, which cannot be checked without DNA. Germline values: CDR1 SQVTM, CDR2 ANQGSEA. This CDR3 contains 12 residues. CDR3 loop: CSVQGVQNIQYF.

CDR3 sequence: CASSLGQTYGYTF. V gene TRBV5-1 combines with J gene TRBJ1-2; the TCRdb D gene call, TRBD1, has no DNA to confirm it. This CDR3 has 13 amino acids. The V gene's germline CDR1 is SGHRS and CDR2 YFSETQ. The entire variable domain, with the rest obtained from reference TRBV5-1 and TRBJ1-2, is as follows: KAGVTQTPRYLIKTRGQQVTLSCSPISGHRSVSWYQQTPGQGLQFLFEYFSETQRNKGNFPGRFSGRQFSNSRSEMNVSTLELGDSALYLCASSLGQTYGYTFGSGTRLTVV.

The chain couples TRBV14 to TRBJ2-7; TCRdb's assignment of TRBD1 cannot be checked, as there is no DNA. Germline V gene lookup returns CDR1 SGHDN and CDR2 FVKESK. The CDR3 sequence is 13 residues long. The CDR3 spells CASSFRDVYEQYF.

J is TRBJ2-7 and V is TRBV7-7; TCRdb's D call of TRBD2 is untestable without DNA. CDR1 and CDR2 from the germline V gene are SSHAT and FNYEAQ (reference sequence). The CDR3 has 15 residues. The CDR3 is CASSHGPSGVGEQYF.

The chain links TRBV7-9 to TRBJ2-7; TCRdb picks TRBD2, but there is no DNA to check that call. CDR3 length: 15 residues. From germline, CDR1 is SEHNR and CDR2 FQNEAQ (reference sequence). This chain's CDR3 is CASSLATGSDHEQYF.

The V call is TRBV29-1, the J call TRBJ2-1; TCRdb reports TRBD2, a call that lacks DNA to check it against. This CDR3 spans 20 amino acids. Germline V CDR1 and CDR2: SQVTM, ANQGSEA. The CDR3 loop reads CSVEYLYRRLAGSESNEQFF.

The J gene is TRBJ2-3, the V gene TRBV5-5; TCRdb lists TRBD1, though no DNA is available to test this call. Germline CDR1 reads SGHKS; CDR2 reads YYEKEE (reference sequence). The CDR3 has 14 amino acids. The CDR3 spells CASTLGEHTDTQYF.

CDR3: CASSPGGIGYTF. The V call is TRBV7-6, the J call TRBJ1-2; TCRdb picks TRBD1, but there is no DNA to check that call. Germline lookup yields CDR1 SGHVS and CDR2 FNYEAQ. CDR3 length: 12 residues.

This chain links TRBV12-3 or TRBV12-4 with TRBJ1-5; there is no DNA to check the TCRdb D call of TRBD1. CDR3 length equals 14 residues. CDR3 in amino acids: CASSFKGGNQPQHF.

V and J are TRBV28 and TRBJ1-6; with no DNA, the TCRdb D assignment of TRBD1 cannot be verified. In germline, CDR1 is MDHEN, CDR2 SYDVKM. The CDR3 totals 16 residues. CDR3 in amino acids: CASSPPHRGFGSPLHF. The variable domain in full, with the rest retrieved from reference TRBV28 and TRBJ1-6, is DVKVTQSSRYLVKRTGEKVFLECVQDMDHENMFWYRQDPGLGLRLIYFSYDVKMKEKGDIPEGYSVSREKKERFSLILESASTNQTSMYLCASSPPHRGFGSPLHFGNGTRLTVT.

The CDR3 reads CASSMGLAGVRGFGNEQFF. This chain links TRBV5-6 with TRBJ2-1; there is no DNA to check the TCRdb D call of TRBD2. This CDR3 is built from 19 residues. Germline CDR1 and CDR2: SGHDT and YYEEEE.

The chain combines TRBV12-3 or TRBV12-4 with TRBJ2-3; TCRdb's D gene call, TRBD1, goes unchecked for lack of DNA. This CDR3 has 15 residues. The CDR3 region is CATTRGQVALDTQYF.

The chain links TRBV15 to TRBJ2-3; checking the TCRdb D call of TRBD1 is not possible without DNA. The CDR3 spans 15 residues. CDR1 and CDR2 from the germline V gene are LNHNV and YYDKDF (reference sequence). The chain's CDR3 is CATSEQGPSTDTQYF.

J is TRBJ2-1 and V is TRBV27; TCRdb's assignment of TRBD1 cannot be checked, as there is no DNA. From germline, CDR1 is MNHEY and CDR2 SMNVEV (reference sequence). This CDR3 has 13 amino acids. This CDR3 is CASSLFRGNEQFF.

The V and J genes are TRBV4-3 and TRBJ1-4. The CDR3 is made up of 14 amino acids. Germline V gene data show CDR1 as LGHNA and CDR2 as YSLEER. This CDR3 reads CASSHRGENEKLFF.

The CDR3 sequence: CSVEDLGETSGRMDEQFF. The J gene is TRBJ2-1, the V gene TRBV29-1; the D call of TRBD2 rests on TCRdb alone, since no DNA is present to check it. Germline V gives CDR1 SQVTM, CDR2 ANQGSEA. There are 18 residues in the CDR3.

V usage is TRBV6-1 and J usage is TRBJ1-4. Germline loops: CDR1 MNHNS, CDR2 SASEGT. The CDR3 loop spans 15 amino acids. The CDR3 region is CASSEYVRTHNLVFF.

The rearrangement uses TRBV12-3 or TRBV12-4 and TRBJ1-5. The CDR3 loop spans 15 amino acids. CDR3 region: CASSRPWGEDRPQHF.